This TCR beta chain is from a study of kidney transplant recipient with SARS-CoV-2 infection. In its sample, this clonotype was seen many times. Germline V gene data show CDR1 as LGHNA and CDR2 as YNFKEQ. The V end lost 0 bases, the J end lost 3 bases, and 15 bases lay between the germline ends. This CDR3 is 16 amino acids long. TCRdb independently ran MiXCR on the reads; one entry per CDR3 protein. This table holds roughly 230,000 distinct CDR3 sequences, about 28% found once. The clonotype comes from a male patient in his 30s who had COVID-19 and was a kidney transplant recipient. A subset of T cells may come from the graft donor. Material: a blood sample, obtained at baseline and on day 111 from a kidney transplant recipient. V gene TRBV4-2 combines with J gene TRBJ2-7, with a possible D match to TRBD2 (6 bases). The CDR3 DNA follows: TGTGCCAGCAGCCAAGAATCGGGCGGAGGGAACTACGAGCAGTACTTC. This gives the protein CASSQESGGGNYEQYF.